Sequencing of this T cell receptor (beta chain) was carried out in a study of blood T cell repertoires in COVID-19. CDR1 and CDR2 (germline): KGHSH, LQKENI. The CDR3 extends over 15 amino acids. The V and J ends lost 0 bases and 5 bases, in that order; junction bases with no gene match: 3. The protocol was immunoSEQ multiplex PCR, while the TCRdb copy is restricted to in-frame clones and leaves out a portion. The sample includes about 180,000 clones, more than 75% of them seen just once. Sequencing was done on a sample of PBMCs or T cells enriched from blood (not recorded which). This receptor was obtained from a man aged 60 to 69 who had been exposed to COVID-19. This chain connects TRBV18 to TRBJ2-7, with 11 nucleotides matching TRBD2. The CDR3 nucleotides are TGTGCCAGCTCACCACCGTTTAGCGGGAGGGACGAGCAGTACTTC. This sequence encodes CASSPPFSGRDEQYF.